Each of the 18 T cell receptor beta chains below was sequenced from the same sample in a study of T cell changes during pregnancy in multiple sclerosis. Profiling relied on immunoSEQ multiplex PCR, and the TCRdb table lists in-frame clones only, not all of them. The data contain 40,000 or so clones, more than 90% of them singletons. The sequences come from CD8+ T cells from peripheral blood mononuclear cells, collected after pregnancy. The receptor source for this set is a female donor with multiple sclerosis, enrolled in a pregnancy study.

DNA for the CDR3: TGTGCCAGCAGCTTAGTTAAGGGGACTCATTCACCCCTCCACTTT. Protein: CASSLVKGTHSPLHF. The rearrangement joins TRBV7-8 to TRBJ1-6; weak D call: TRBD1 (5 bases). The CDR3 has 15 amino acids. Per germline, CDR1 SGHVS and CDR2 FQNEAQ. Trimming removed 1 base from V and 8 bases from J, with 12 bases in between.

The V and J genes are TRBV4-1 and TRBJ1-2, with D tentatively TRBD1 (6 bases). The CDR3 length is 15 residues. Trimming pared 2 bases from V and 8 bases from J, leaving 18 bases between. CDR1 is MGHRA and CDR2 is YSYEKL in the germline V gene. The CDR3 region is CASSQRGKGIGGYTF. The CDR3 DNA follows: TGCGCCAGCAGCCAAAGGGGGAAAGGGATCGGGGGCTACACCTTC.

V is TRBV6-6 and J is TRBJ2-1, with no clear D. CDR3 length: 11 amino acids. Germline V gene data show CDR1 as MNHNY and CDR2 as SVGAGI (reference sequence). With 7 bases removed from V and 10 bases from J, the gap between germline ends came to 11 bases. This CDR3 reads CASTSGREQFF. Written as DNA, the CDR3 is TGTGCCAGCACCTCCGGTCGGGAGCAGTTCTTC.

This sequence joins TRBV6-5 and TRBJ2-7; 8 bases align to TRBD2. The CDR3 runs 14 residues. Looked up from germline, CDR1 is MNHEY and CDR2 is SVGAGI. V lost 2 bases to trimming and J lost 0 bases; unmatched junction nucleotides: 0. The CDR3, as DNA: TGTGCCAGCAGTTACGGGACTAGCTCCTACGAGCAGTACTTC. It encodes CASSYGTSSYEQYF.

The chain links TRBV6-6 to TRBJ1-4; a weak D match, TRBD1 (5 bases). CDR1 is MNHNY, CDR2 SVGAGI, per germline (reference sequence). The CDR3 covers 14 residues. V shed 6 bases and J shed 5 bases, with 13 bases lying between them. CDR3 region: CASSKQEGNEKLFF. The CDR3 nucleotides are TGTGCCAGCAGCAAACAGGAGGGGAATGAAAAACTGTTTTTT.

The gene calls are TRBV11-2 and TRBJ2-1; D might be TRBD1 (6 bases). The ends were cut back, 0 bases at V and 0 bases at J, with 9 bases in the middle. The CDR3 is 16 amino acids. The V gene's germline CDR1 is SGHAT and CDR2 FQNNGV. The chain's CDR3 is CASSLDLGASYNEQFF. Written as DNA, the CDR3 is TGTGCCAGCAGCTTAGATTTGGGGGCCTCCTACAATGAGCAGTTCTTC.

The V and J genes are TRBV7-8 and TRBJ2-1, with 10 nucleotides matching TRBD2. CDR1 SGHVS and CDR2 FQNEAQ come from the germline V gene. The CDR3 spans 16 residues. V dropped 5 bases and J dropped 0; count of bases not matched to a gene: 4. In DNA form, the CDR3 reads TGTGCCAGCAGCCCTGCTAGCGGGAGCTCCTACAATGAGCAGTTCTTC. It encodes CASSPASGSSYNEQFF.

The chain joins TRBV5-4 to TRBJ2-1, with TRBD2 as a possible D gene (6 bases). The CDR3 loop spans 15 amino acids. V was shortened by 7 bases and J by 7 bases, with 21 bases between the two germline ends. Germline V gives CDR1 SGHNT, CDR2 YYREEE (reference sequence). The CDR3 DNA follows: TGTGCCAGCGGTTCTATGGCGGGGATTTTGAATGAGCAGTTCTTC. Protein sequence: CASGSMAGILNEQFF.

The rearrangement joins TRBV13 to TRBJ2-7, with a weak D call TRBD1 (5 bases). The CDR3 contains 13 residues. V was trimmed by 5 bases and J by 4 bases, leaving 12 bases between them. Germline V gives CDR1 PRHDT, CDR2 FYEKMQ (reference sequence). The CDR3 region has the DNA TGTGCCAGCAGCCAAGCAGGGATGTACGAGCAGTACTTC. Residues: CASSQAGMYEQYF.

DNA for the CDR3: TGTGCCAGTAGTAAAACCTCTGGATCGGACAGGGTCGCGAACACCGGGGAGCTGTTTTTT. It specifies CASSKTSGSDRVANTGELFF. The rearrangement uses TRBV19 and TRBJ2-2; TRBD1 matches 8 bases. Germline V gives CDR1 LNHDA, CDR2 SQIVND (reference sequence). V was clipped by 4 bases and J by 0 bases; unmatched bases: 16. The CDR3 sequence is 20 residues long. Full variable domain (missing parts from reference TRBV19 and TRBJ2-2): DGGITQSPKYLFRKEGQNVTLSCEQNLNHDAMYWYRQDPGQGLRLIYYSQIVNDFQKGDIAEGYSVSREKKESFPLTVTSAQKNPTAFYLCASSKTSGSDRVANTGELFFGEGSRLTVL.

By frequency in the sample, this clone is medium-sized. The chain employs TRBV4-2 and TRBJ1-1; D might be TRBD1 (6 bases). The CDR3 consists of 14 residues. Between the trimmed V and J ends, which lost 4 bases and 6 bases, there was a span of 15 bases. Germline V lookup: CDR1 LGHNA, CDR2 YNFKEQ. The CDR3 region is CASSPPRGGPEAFF. The CDR3 nucleotides are TGTGCCAGCAGCCCTCCTCGGGGGGGCCCTGAAGCTTTCTTT.

The chain carries TRBV27 and TRBJ1-5; D gene uncertain. The CDR3 totals 14 residues. V lost 0 bases to trimming and J lost 5 bases, with 8 bases between them. Germline CDR1 reads MNHEY; CDR2 reads SMNVEV (reference sequence). CDR3 region: CASSLSRRDQPQHF. In DNA form, the CDR3 reads TGTGCCAGCAGTTTATCACGGAGGGATCAGCCCCAGCATTTT.

As concerns this clone: Other DNA sequences in the sample encode the same CDR3. This chain links TRBV9 with TRBJ1-5, with 8 nucleotides matching TRBD1. The CDR3 totals 14 residues. Per germline, CDR1 SGDLS and CDR2 YYNGEE. The trim removed 0 bases at V and 4 bases at J, leaving 0 bases unmatched. CDR3 sequence: CASSVGDRNQPQHF. CDR3 sequence (DNA): TGTGCCAGCAGCGTAGGGGACAGGAATCAGCCCCAGCATTTT.

This chain joins TRBV9 and TRBJ1-2, with TRBD1 identical over 8 bases. This CDR3 is built from 14 residues. After removal of 4 bases from V and 7 bases from J, the junction contained 9 bases not matched to a gene. Germline V gives CDR1 SGDLS, CDR2 YYNGEE. The CDR3 sequence is CASSPRRDRTGYTF. The CDR3 nucleotides read TGTGCCAGCAGCCCGCGCAGGGACAGGACTGGCTACACCTTC.

The chain couples TRBV5-4 to TRBJ2-7; a weak D match, TRBD1 (5 bases). The V end lost 4 bases, the J end lost 0 bases, and 11 bases lay between the germline ends. The germline V gene has CDR1 SGHNT and CDR2 YYREEE (reference sequence). The CDR3 covers 14 residues. CDR3 coding DNA: TGTGCCAGCAGCCAGAGACAGAGCTCCTACGAGCAGTACTTC. This encodes CASSQRQSSYEQYF.

The chain uses TRBV7-9 and TRBJ2-7; TRBD1 matches 9 bases. The CDR3 sequence is 16 residues long. V gave up 5 bases and J gave up 2 bases; unmatched junction bases: 10. CDR1 and CDR2 (germline): SEHNR, FQNEAQ (reference sequence). CDR3 loop: CASSPRTGAIPYEQYF. In nucleotides, the CDR3 is TGTGCCAGCAGCCCACGGACAGGGGCGATCCCCTACGAGCAGTACTTC. Using reference TRBV7-9 and TRBJ2-7 for the parts outside the CDR3, the full variable domain is DTGVSQNPRHKITKRGQNVTFRCDPISEHNRLYWYRQTLGQGPEFLTYFQNEAQLEKSRLLSDRFSAERPKGSFSTLEIQRTEQGDSAMYLCASSPRTGAIPYEQYFGPGTRLTVT.

V usage is TRBV11-2 and J usage is TRBJ2-1; possible D gene TRBD1, 5 bases. Germline V gene lookup returns CDR1 SGHAT and CDR2 FQNNGV. V lost 1 base, J lost 7 bases, and 8 bases lay in between. The CDR3 spans 13 residues. The CDR3 is CASSLVSGNEQFF. Written as DNA, the CDR3 is TGTGCCAGCAGCTTAGTCTCAGGGAATGAGCAGTTCTTC.

This chain links TRBV2 with TRBJ2-2; a possible D gene is TRBD2 (7 bases). CDR1 is SNHLY and CDR2 is FYNNEI in the germline V gene. The length of the CDR3 is 17 residues. Trimming left V 3 bases short and J 0 bases short, with 14 bases between. CDR3 protein: CASSDRGAKSNTGELFF. CDR3 DNA sequence: TGTGCCAGCAGTGATCGGGGGGCGAAATCGAACACCGGGGAGCTGTTTTTT. Looking up the rest from reference TRBV2 and TRBJ2-2 gives the full variable domain: EPEVTQTPSHQVTQMGQEVILRCVPISNHLYFYWYRQILGQKVEFLVSFYNNEISEKSEIFDDQFSVERPDGSNFTLKIRSTKLEDSAMYFCASSDRGAKSNTGELFFGEGSRLTVL.